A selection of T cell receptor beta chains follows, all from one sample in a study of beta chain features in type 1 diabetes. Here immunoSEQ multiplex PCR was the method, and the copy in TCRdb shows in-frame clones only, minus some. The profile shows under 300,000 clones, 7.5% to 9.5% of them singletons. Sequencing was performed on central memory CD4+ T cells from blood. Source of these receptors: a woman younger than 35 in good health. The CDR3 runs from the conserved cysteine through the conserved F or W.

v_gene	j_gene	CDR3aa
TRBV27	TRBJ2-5	CASSFHGYQETQYF
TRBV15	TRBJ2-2	CATRRLENTGELFF
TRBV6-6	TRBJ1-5	CASSYGTGSPQPQHF
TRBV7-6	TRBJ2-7	CASSALAGLGEQYF
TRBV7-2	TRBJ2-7	CASSFSDGTYEQYF
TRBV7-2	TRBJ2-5	CASVPRGGLSETQYF
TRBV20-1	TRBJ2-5	CSGGGWETQYF
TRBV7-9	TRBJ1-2	CASSLALGDYGYTF
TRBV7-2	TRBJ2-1	CASSLSGANNEQFF
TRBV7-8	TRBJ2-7	CASSYAGVTYEQYF
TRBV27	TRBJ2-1	CASSLLGVSSYNEQFF
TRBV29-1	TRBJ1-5	CSAGTGNQPQHF
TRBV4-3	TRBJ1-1	CASSQDRDTRAFF
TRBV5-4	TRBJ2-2	CASSHPGSGKNTGELFF
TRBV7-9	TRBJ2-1	CASGRGNEQFF
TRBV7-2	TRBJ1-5	CASSLAPNQPQHF
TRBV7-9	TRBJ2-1	CASSRGSDEQFF
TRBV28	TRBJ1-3	CASLRSYSGNTIYF
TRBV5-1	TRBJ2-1	CASSHNPIDDNEQFF
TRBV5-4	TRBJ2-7	CASSGGGAASYEQYF
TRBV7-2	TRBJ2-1	CASSSYQSLYNEQFF
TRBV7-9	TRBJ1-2	CASSPLGGQGLYGYTF
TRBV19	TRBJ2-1	CASSGQIEQFF
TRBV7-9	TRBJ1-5	CASSSLGGSASNQPQHF
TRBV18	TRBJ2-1	CASLRDNEQFF
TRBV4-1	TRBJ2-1	CASSQGRVRRNNEQFF
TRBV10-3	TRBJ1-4	CAISESNPGQEKLFF
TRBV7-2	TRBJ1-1	CASRGTVEAFF
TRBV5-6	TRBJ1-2	CASSLSTRTNYGYTF
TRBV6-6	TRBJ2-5	CASRTSRDRGQETQYF
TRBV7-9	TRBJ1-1	CASSFRTRTSRKAFF
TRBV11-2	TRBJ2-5	CASSYRTSGDRKTQYF
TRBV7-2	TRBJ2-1	CASSPSLAGAGNEQFF
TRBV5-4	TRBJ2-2	CASSFSGTNTGELFF
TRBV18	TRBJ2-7	CASSPGTASYEQYF
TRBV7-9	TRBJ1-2	CASSRGAGGYTF
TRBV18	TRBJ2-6	CASSPQPPGYSGANVLTF
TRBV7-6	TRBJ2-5	CASSLGVDRGWETQYF
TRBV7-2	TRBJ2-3	CASSGSDTQYF
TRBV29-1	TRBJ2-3	CSAAGRQGSTDTQYF
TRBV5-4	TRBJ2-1	CASSLDRWREQFF
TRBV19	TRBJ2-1	CASKALGGGRGPRNEQFF
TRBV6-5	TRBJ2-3	CASSYGPDTQYF
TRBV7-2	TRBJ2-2	CASSPLPRYSFTGELFF
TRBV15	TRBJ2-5	CATSRGGVEETQYF